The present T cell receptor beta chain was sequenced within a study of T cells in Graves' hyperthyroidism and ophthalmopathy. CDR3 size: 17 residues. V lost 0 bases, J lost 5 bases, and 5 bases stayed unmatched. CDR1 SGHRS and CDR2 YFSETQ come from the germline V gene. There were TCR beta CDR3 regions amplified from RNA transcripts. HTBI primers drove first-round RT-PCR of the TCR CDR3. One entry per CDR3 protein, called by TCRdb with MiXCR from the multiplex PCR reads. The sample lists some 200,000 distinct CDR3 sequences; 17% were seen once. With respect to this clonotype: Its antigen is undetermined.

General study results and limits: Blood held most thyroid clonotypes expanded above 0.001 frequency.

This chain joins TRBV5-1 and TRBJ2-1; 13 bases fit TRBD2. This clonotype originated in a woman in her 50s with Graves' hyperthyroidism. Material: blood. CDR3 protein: CASSLGLAGGTNNEQFF. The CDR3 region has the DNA TGCGCCAGCAGCTTGGGACTAGCGGGAGGCACTAACAATGAGCAGTTCTTC.